Each of the 9 T cell receptor beta chains below was sequenced from the same sample in a study of blood T cells in healthy people across ages. The second PCR ran about 6 to 11 cycles with a sample-barcoded 5' primer and J-beta primers. TCRdb reprocessed the 5' RACE reads with MiXCR, giving one entry per CDR3 protein. The table lists 1.5 million to 2 million distinct CDR3 sequences, around 40% of them singletons. The sequenced material came from blood. The receptors derive from a human donor in good health.

This clonotype was observed a handful of times. The rearrangement joins TRBV7-8 to TRBJ2-5, with a tentative D call TRBD1 (5 bases). V was trimmed by 0 bases and J by 4 bases, leaving 12 bases between them. The CDR3 sequence is 15 residues long. Germline values: CDR1 SGHVS, CDR2 FQNEAQ. CDR3 sequence reads: CASSLAPGARETQYF. DNA of the CDR3: TGTGCCAGCAGCTTAGCACCTGGGGCCCGAGAGACCCAGTACTTC.

The gene calls are TRBV27 and TRBJ2-7, with D unresolved. CDR1 and CDR2 from the germline V gene are MNHEY and SMNVEV (reference sequence). Between the trimmed V and J ends, which lost 3 bases and 1 base, there was a span of 7 bases. This CDR3 contains 13 residues. CDR3 nucleotide sequence: TGTGCCAGCAGTTTTTCCGAATCCTACGAGCAGTACTTC. Translated, it gives CASSFSESYEQYF.

The rearrangement uses TRBV20-1 and TRBJ1-6, with 7 bases matching TRBD1. This CDR3 has 15 residues. Germline CDR1 and CDR2: DFQATT and SNEGSKA (reference sequence). V shed 3 bases, J shed 6 bases, and the junction held 8 bases outside the gene matches. The CDR3 protein is CSAREKGQPNSPLHF. CDR3 bases: TGCAGTGCTAGGGAAAAGGGACAGCCTAATTCACCCCTCCACTTT.

The chain uses TRBV4-2 and TRBJ1-2, with D unresolved. Germline V gene lookup returns CDR1 LGHNA and CDR2 YNFKEQ. V lost 0 bases and J lost 7, with 15 bases in between. CDR3 length equals 15 residues. CDR3 DNA: TGTGCCAGCAGCCAAGATCCCCAGGCATCCTGTGGCTACACCTTC. Its translation: CASSQDPQASCGYTF.

The rearrangement uses TRBV24-1 and TRBJ1-1, with unresolved D. This CDR3 region has 12 residues. Trimming shortened V by 4 bases and J by 9 bases, and 11 bases separated the two germline ends. The germline gives CDR1 KGHDR, CDR2 SFDVKD. DNA of the CDR3: TGTGCCACCAGTGAGCCAAGAGGCAAAGCTTTCTTT. Translating gives CATSEPRGKAFF.

This clonotype was seen a few times. The V call is TRBV7-8, the J call TRBJ2-1; TRBD1 matches at 10 bases. The V and J ends lost 1 base and 5 bases, in that order; junction bases with no gene match: 11. The CDR3 is 18 amino acids. Germline CDR1 SGHVS, CDR2 FQNEAQ. The CDR3 loop reads CASSLDGMGGQGDNEQFF. The DNA for the CDR3 is TGTGCCAGCAGCTTAGATGGTATGGGCGGACAGGGGGACAATGAGCAGTTCTTC. The variable domain in full, with the rest retrieved from reference TRBV7-8 and TRBJ2-1, is GAGVSQSPRYKVAKRGQDVALRCDPISGHVSLFWYQQALGQGPEFLTYFQNEAQLDKSGLPSDRFFAERPEGSVSTLKIQRTQQEDSAVYLCASSLDGMGGQGDNEQFFGPGTRLTVL.

The rearrangement uses TRBV2 and TRBJ1-2; 7 bases agree with TRBD1. Unmatched junction bases numbered 6, after V lost 9 bases and J lost 5 bases. The CDR3 is 12 residues long. Germline assignment: CDR1 SNHLY and CDR2 FYNNEI. The CDR3 coding sequence is TGTGCCAGGGGACAGTTAGAATATGGCTACACCTTC. Amino acids: CARGQLEYGYTF.

The J gene is TRBJ1-5, the V gene TRBV20-1, with D possibly being TRBD1 (6 bases). The ends were cut back, 3 bases at V and 3 bases at J, with 12 bases in the middle. Germline CDR1 and CDR2: DFQATT and SNEGSKA (reference sequence). The CDR3 loop spans 14 amino acids. CDR3 DNA sequence: TGCAGTGCTAGTAGTGGGGGCCCCAATCAGCCCCAGCATTTT. The encoded protein is CSASSGGPNQPQHF.

There are a few counts of this clonotype. This chain joins TRBV5-7 and TRBJ1-2, with a weak D call TRBD1 (6 bases). TRBV5-7 is an open reading frame whose function is uncertain. The ends were cut back, 1 base at V and 5 bases at J, with 15 bases in the middle. The CDR3 has 15 amino acids. The CDR3 nucleotides are TGTGCCAGCAGCTTGAATTTGACAGGATTGTATGGCTACACCTTC. Its translation: CASSLNLTGLYGYTF.